This is a list of T cell receptor beta chains from one sample in a study of cytomegalovirus exposure and HLA in healthy donors. Repertoires were generated with immunoSEQ multiplex PCR, while TCRdb's copy carries only in-frame clones and drops some. In the table there are fewer than 150,000 clones, around 76% of which are singletons. The sequenced sample consisted of PBMCs. The receptor source for this set is a male donor in good health and CMV-seronegative. Both conserved end residues are part of each CDR3. A D gene is named only where the DNA matches it firmly. A row's size may be missing; if present it is once, few, many or a size class.

TRBD2,TRBJ2-1,-,18,TRBV19,CASRQNTEGLAGYNEQFF,TGTGCCAGTAGACAAAACACAGAGGGACTAGCGGGATACAATGAGCAGTTCTTC
-,TRBJ1-4,-,14,TRBV14,CASSLLPRQEKLFF,TGTGCCAGCAGCCTACTTCCCAGACAGGAAAAACTGTTTTTT
TRBD1,TRBJ1-1,-,14,TRBV7-8,CASRLTGGNTEAFF,TGTGCCAGCAGACTAACAGGGGGGAACACTGAAGCTTTCTTT
TRBD2,TRBJ2-5,-,17,TRBV7-9,CASSLAHQRGYQETQYF,TGTGCCAGCAGCTTAGCCCATCAGCGGGGGTACCAAGAGACCCAGTACTTC
TRBD1,TRBJ2-2,-,14,TRBV6-4,CASSDGQGTGELFF,TGTGCCAGCAGTGACGGACAGGGAACCGGGGAGCTGTTTTTT
TRBD1,TRBJ1-2,-,14,TRBV25-1,CASSEMGQGASYTF,TGTGCCAGCAGTGAAATGGGACAGGGGGCGAGCTACACCTTC
TRBD2,TRBJ2-3,-,16,TRBV7-2,CASSPGLAGWKDTQYF,TGTGCCAGCAGCCCAGGCCTAGCGGGGTGGAAAGATACGCAGTATTTT
-,TRBJ2-5,-,12,TRBV19,CASRARAETQYF,TGTGCCAGTAGGGCGAGGGCGGAGACCCAGTACTTC
TRBD1,TRBJ1-1,-,16,TRBV9,CASSVEGTGLNTEAFF,TGTGCCAGCAGCGTAGAAGGGACAGGGTTGAACACTGAAGCTTTCTTT
-,TRBJ1-1,once,14,TRBV7-3,CASSPLGMNTEAFF,TGTGCCAGCAGCCCACTAGGGATGAACACTGAAGCTTTCTTT
TRBD1,TRBJ1-1,once,12,TRBV29-1,CSVGTGGTEAFF,TGCAGCGTAGGAACAGGGGGAACTGAAGCTTTCTTT
-,TRBJ2-7,once,13,TRBV5-4,CASSLVRDTEQYF,TGTGCCAGCAGCTTGGTACGGGACACTGAGCAGTACTTC
TRBD1,TRBJ1-2,-,14,TRBV30,CAWSVRRGLFGYTF,TGTGCCTGGAGTGTCCGCAGGGGGCTCTTTGGCTACACCTTC
-,TRBJ1-4,few,16,TRBV6-6,CASSYSGGGAREKLFF,TGTGCCAGCAGTTATTCCGGGGGAGGGGCGCGTGAAAAACTGTTTTTT
TRBD2,TRBJ2-7,-,16,TRBV7-9,CASSLVRTSSYYEQYF,TGTGCCAGCAGCTTAGTTCGGACTAGCTCTTACTACGAGCAGTACTTC
TRBD1,TRBJ2-7,-,14,TRBV6-5,CASSYTGDSYEQYF,TGTGCCAGCAGTTACACAGGGGACTCCTACGAGCAGTACTTC
-,TRBJ1-2,-,16,TRBV7-9,CASGWQTGSTNYGYTF,TGTGCCAGCGGGTGGCAAACAGGGTCCACTAACTATGGCTACACCTTC
-,TRBJ2-7,-,15,TRBV7-9,CASSPGWISSYEQYF,TGTGCCAGCAGCCCGGGGTGGATCAGCTCCTACGAGCAGTACTTC
-,TRBJ1-5,few,11,TRBV30,CAWSGGGPQHF,TGTGCCTGGAGTGGGGGGGGGCCCCAGCATTTT
-,TRBJ2-3,-,15,TRBV12-5,CASGPSRLTQIRQYF,TGTGCTAGTGGTCCTTCACGGCTTACACAGATACGGCAGTATTTT
-,TRBJ2-7,once,14,TRBV18,CASSTQGGTYEQYF,TGTGCCAGCTCAACTCAGGGTGGGACCTACGAGCAGTACTTC
TRBD1,TRBJ1-3,-,15,TRBV5-4,CASSSDRGLGNTIYF,TGTGCCAGCAGCTCCGACAGGGGACTTGGAAACACCATATATTTT
TRBD1,TRBJ1-5,-,15,TRBV28,CASSSGQGSNQPQHF,TGTGCCAGCAGTTCGGGACAGGGAAGCAATCAGCCCCAGCATTTT
-,TRBJ1-1,-,12,TRBV19,CASSRPGTEAFF,TGTGCCAGTAGTCGTCCGGGGACTGAAGCTTTCTTT
-,TRBJ1-2,-,15,TRBV7-2,CASSHTEPRASGYTF,TGTGCCAGCAGCCATACTGAACCCAGGGCGAGTGGCTACACCTTC
TRBD2,TRBJ2-1,-,14,TRBV29-1,CSEMGLAGGSEQFF,TGCAGCGAAATGGGACTAGCGGGAGGTTCGGAGCAGTTCTTC
TRBD1,TRBJ1-4,-,15,TRBV5-6,CASSPGTGGREKLFF,TGTGCCAGCAGCCCTGGGACAGGGGGGAGGGAAAAACTGTTTTTT
TRBD1,TRBJ1-4,-,13,TRBV6-1,CATGQGRSEKLFF,TGTGCCACCGGACAGGGGCGGTCCGAAAAACTGTTTTTT
-,TRBJ1-1,-,13,TRBV5-1,CASSLERNTEAFF,TGCGCCAGCAGCTTGGAGAGGAACACTGAAGCTTTCTTT
-,TRBJ1-1,-,14,TRBV6-5,CASSELSGTTEAFF,TGTGCCAGCAGTGAACTTTCGGGGACAACTGAAGCTTTCTTT
TRBD2,TRBJ2-5,once,17,TRBV7-9,CASSIKGLAVQQETQYF,TGTGCCAGCAGCATAAAGGGACTAGCGGTACAACAAGAGACCCAGTACTTC
TRBD2,TRBJ2-7,-,16,TRBV7-8,CASSLGRREVSYEQYF,TGTGCCAGCAGCTTAGGCCGGCGGGAGGTCTCCTACGAGCAGTACTTC
-,TRBJ1-4,-,16,TRBV5-1,CASSFGTYSTNEKLFF,TGCGCCAGCAGCTTCGGGACTTACTCAACTAATGAAAAACTGTTTTTT
-,TRBJ1-6,-,13,TRBV5-1,CASSLEVGSPLHF,TGCGCCAGCAGCTTAGAGGTGGGTTCACCCCTCCACTTT
-,TRBJ1-4,few,18,TRBV5-6,CASRQQTNREPTNEKLFF,TGTGCCAGCAGACAACAGACGAACCGGGAGCCAACTAATGAAAAACTGTTTTTT
-,TRBJ1-5,-,15,TRBV19,CASSPGAGLNQPQHF,TGTGCCAGTAGCCCAGGGGCAGGCTTAAATCAGCCCCAGCATTTT
TRBD1,TRBJ2-7,-,17,TRBV28,CASSLEQGASQFYEQYF,TGTGCCAGCAGTTTGGAACAGGGGGCCTCCCAATTCTACGAGCAGTACTTC
TRBD1,TRBJ1-1,-,15,TRBV6-5,CASSYSGQGATEAFF,TGTGCCAGCAGTTACTCGGGACAGGGGGCGACTGAAGCTTTCTTT
-,TRBJ2-7,-,13,TRBV5-1,CASSLGTDYEQYF,TGCGCCAGCAGCTTGGGAACAGACTACGAGCAGTACTTC
TRBD2,TRBJ2-7,-,16,TRBV6-5,CASSYSITGGPGEQYF,TGTGCCAGCAGTTACTCGATAACGGGGGGGCCCGGCGAGCAGTACTTC
-,TRBJ1-2,-,14,TRBV6-5,CASSLNRVSYGYTF,TGTGCCAGCAGCCTTAACAGGGTTTCCTATGGCTACACCTTC
TRBD1,TRBJ1-2,-,14,TRBV10-3,CAIGDSDRGYGYTF,TGTGCCATCGGGGATTCGGACAGGGGCTATGGCTACACCTTC
-,TRBJ1-1,-,15,TRBV18,CASSPPNREGTEAFF,TGTGCCAGCTCACCACCTAACAGGGAAGGCACTGAAGCTTTCTTT
-,TRBJ1-1,-,13,TRBV19,CASSNTGGTEAFF,TGTGCCAGTAGTAATACCGGGGGCACTGAAGCTTTCTTT
TRBD2,TRBJ2-3,once,16,TRBV7-9,CASSLAQRELTDTQYF,TGTGCCAGCAGCTTAGCGCAGCGGGAACTTACAGATACGCAGTATTTT
-,TRBJ1-5,-,14,TRBV9,CASSVARVSQPQHF,TGTGCCAGCAGCGTAGCCAGGGTCAGCCAGCCCCAGCATTTT
TRBD1,TRBJ2-7,-,16,TRBV30,CAWDYLNRGPSDEQYF,TGTGCCTGGGATTATCTAAACAGGGGTCCTTCGGACGAGCAGTACTTC
TRBD2,TRBJ2-1,once,15,TRBV27,CASSLGGGNNNEQFF,TGTGCCAGCAGTTTGGGCGGGGGTAACAACAATGAGCAGTTCTTC
-,TRBJ2-6,-,16,TRBV2,CASKDRRLSGANVPTF,TGTGCCAGCAAGGACAGACGATTATCTGGGGCCAACGTCCCGACTTTC
TRBD1,TRBJ1-1,-,15,TRBV2,CASTGQGALGTEAFF,TGTGCCAGCACAGGCCAGGGGGCTTTGGGTACTGAAGCTTTCTTT
-,TRBJ1-6,-,16,TRBV7-9,CASSSEVGPAVSPLHF,TGTGCCAGCAGCTCCGAGGTGGGGCCGGCGGTCTCACCCCTCCACTTT
-,TRBJ2-7,once,14,TRBV7-9,CASSLDGGTYEQYF,TGTGCCAGCAGCTTAGACGGCGGAACCTACGAGCAGTACTTC
TRBD1,TRBJ1-1,-,13,TRBV29-1,CSVGQGRGTEAFF,TGCAGCGTCGGACAGGGGAGGGGCACTGAAGCTTTCTTT
TRBD1,TRBJ1-1,-,15,TRBV19,CASRTQGARGTEALF,TGTGCCAGTAGGACCCAGGGGGCGCGGGGCACTGAAGCTCTCTTT